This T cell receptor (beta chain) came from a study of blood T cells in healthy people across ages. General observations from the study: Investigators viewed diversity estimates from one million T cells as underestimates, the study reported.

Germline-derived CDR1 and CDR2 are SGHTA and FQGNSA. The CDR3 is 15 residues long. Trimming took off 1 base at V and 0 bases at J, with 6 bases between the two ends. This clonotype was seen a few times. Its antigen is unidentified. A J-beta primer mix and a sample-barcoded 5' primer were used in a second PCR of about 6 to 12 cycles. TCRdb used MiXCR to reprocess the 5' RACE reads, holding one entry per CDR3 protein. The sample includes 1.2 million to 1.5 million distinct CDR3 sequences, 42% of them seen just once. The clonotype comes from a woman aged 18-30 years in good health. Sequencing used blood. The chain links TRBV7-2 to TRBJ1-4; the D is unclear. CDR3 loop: CASSLDISTNEKLFF. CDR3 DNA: TGTGCCAGCAGCTTAGACATATCAACTAATGAAAAACTGTTTTTT.